This T cell receptor beta chain was recovered during a study of CD8+CD57+ T cells in acquired aplastic anemia. TCR beta VDJ and CDR3 profiles were obtained from a genomic DNA template. TCRdb used MiXCR to reprocess the reads, holding one entry per CDR3 protein. The sample lists hundreds of thousands of distinct CDR3 sequences, 60% to 80% occurring once. Sequencing was done on a sample of sorted CD4+, CD8+, or CD8+CD57+ T cells (not recorded which) from PBMCs. The clonotype originates from a human donor in good health, serving as a control.

CDR3 sequence: CASSYVALLNTEAFF. Here the CDR3 DNA reads TGTGCCAGCAGCTATGTGGCATTACTGAACACTGAAGCTTTCTTT. The chain uses TRBV9 and TRBJ1-1; no clear D gene. CDR1 is SGDLS, CDR2 YYNGEE, per germline. The CDR3 contains 15 residues. The V and J ends lost 4 bases and 0 bases respectively, with 13 bases between them.